This entry describes one T cell receptor (beta chain). What it binds is not known. Two or more post-ART PBMC samples, plus at least one pre-ART sample, were available for each donor. This sample is drawn from a study of long-term antiretroviral therapy in people with HIV. Assay version v3.0 of immunoSEQ was used, and it was run at survey level. Profiled with immunoSEQ multiplex PCR; TCRdb holds only in-frame clones, not every one. Altogether 20,000 to 25,000 clones are present, around 87% being singletons, with the ten largest covering approximately 3.5%. The CDR3 is 15 amino acids. The ends were cut back, 6 bases at V and 0 bases at J, with 9 bases in the middle. CDR1 is MNHEY and CDR2 is SVGAGI in the germline V gene. The study, taken as a whole, reports: Pre-ART expanded clones dominated the repertoire at every time point. Blood dates from the mid-2000s to the late 2010s, possibly under older ART regimens.

The source material was unsorted PBMCs, sampled 2.6 years after starting antiretroviral therapy. The chain is built from TRBV6-5 and TRBJ2-6, with D perhaps TRBD2 (5 bases). This receptor was obtained from a woman aged 50 to 60 with HIV. As DNA, the CDR3 is TGTGCCAGCAGGGTAGCGCTCTCTGGGGCCAACGTCCTGACTTTC. The encoded protein is CASRVALSGANVLTF.